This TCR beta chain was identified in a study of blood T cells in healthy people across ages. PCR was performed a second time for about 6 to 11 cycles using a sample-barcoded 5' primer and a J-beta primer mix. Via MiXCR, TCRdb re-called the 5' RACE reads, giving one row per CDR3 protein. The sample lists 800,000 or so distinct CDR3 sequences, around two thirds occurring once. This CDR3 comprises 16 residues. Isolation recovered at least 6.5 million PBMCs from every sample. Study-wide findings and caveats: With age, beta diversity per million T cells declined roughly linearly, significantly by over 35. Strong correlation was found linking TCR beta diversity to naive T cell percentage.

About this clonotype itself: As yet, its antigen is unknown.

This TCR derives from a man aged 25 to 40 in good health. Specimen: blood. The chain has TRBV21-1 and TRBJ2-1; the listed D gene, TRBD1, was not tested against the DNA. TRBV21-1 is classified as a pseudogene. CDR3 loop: CASSPTGGASYNEQFF. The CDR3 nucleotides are TGTGCCAGCAGCCCGACAGGGGGGGCGTCTTACAATGAGCAGTTCTTC.